This T cell receptor (beta chain) was sequenced during a study of prognosis after radiotherapy for stage I lung cancer. This clonotype was seen a few times. Multiplex PCR in two rounds served to amplify TCR beta CDR3 from genomic DNA. It was primers specific to each TRBV and TRBJ gene that first-round PCR used. TCRdb redid the calling of the multiplex PCR reads with MiXCR, one entry per CDR3 protein. The data hold 15,000 to 20,000 distinct CDR3 sequences, with 45% to 50% observed a single time. The CDR3 has 14 residues. The V end lost 7 bases, the J end lost 4 bases, and 15 bases lay between the germline ends. The germline gives CDR1 SNHLY, CDR2 FYNNEI.

Sample: PBMCs, taken before or after stereotactic body radiation therapy (not recorded which). The chain uses TRBV2 and TRBJ2-3; D remains unclear. The clonotype comes from a donor over 45 with non-small cell lung cancer. CDR3 sequence (DNA): TGTGCCAGCATCGTCCTTACGAGTCCAGATACGCAGTATTTT. Protein product: CASIVLTSPDTQYF.